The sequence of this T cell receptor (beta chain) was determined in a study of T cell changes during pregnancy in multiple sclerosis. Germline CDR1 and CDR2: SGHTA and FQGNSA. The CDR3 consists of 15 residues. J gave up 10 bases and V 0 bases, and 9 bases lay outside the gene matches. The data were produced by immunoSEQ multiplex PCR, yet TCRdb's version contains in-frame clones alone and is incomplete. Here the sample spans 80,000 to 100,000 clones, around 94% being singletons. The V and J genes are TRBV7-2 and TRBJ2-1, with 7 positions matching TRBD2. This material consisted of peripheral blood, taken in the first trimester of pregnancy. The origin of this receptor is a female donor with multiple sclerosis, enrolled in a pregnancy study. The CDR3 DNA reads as TGTGCCAGCAGCTTAGCGGGGCGGGAGAATTTGGAGCAGTTCTTC. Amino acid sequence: CASSLAGRENLEQFF.